The table lists the clone carrying this TCR beta chain with many counts. Its antigen is unidentified. Through template switching, a universal primer site was introduced, and the cDNA contained unique molecular identifiers. TCRdb re-derived calls from the 5' RACE reads in MiXCR, one entry per CDR3 protein. Of around 530,000 distinct CDR3 sequences detected, about 15% appear once; the ten largest clones hold more than 0.4%. This sample was taken from a study of identical twins. This CDR3 is 13 amino acids long. V was shortened by 7 bases and J by 4 bases, with 11 bases between the two germline ends. Study outcomes and limitations: Out-of-frame alpha sequences shared between twins exhibited an excess of low generation probability. There were fewer insertions in abundant cord blood beta clonotypes, but memory repertoires showed no such pattern.

These data also featured in a second study, about yellow fever vaccine responses in identical twins. As that report states: Reportedly, the response of twins' T cells to the vaccine seemed partly convergent, partly personalized.

Sample: CD4+ T cells sorted from blood. The receptor comes from a woman aged 18 to 35 in good health. The rearrangement joins TRBV12-3 or TRBV12-4 to TRBJ1-5, with a possible D match to TRBD1 (5 bases). CDR3 sequence: CASNQGGNQPQHF. CDR3 nucleotides: TGTGCCAGCAACCAGGGAGGAAATCAGCCCCAGCATTTT.